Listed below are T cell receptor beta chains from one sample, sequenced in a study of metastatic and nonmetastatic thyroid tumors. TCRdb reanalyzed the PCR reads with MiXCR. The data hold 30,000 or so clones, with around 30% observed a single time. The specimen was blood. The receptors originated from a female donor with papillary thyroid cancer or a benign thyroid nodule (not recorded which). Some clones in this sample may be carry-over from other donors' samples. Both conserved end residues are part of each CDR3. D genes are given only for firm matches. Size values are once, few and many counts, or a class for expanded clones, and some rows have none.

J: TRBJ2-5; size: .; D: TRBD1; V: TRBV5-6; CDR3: CASSLALDRGRQGETQYF; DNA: TGTGCCAGCAGCTTAGCACTAGACAGGGGCAGGCAAGGCGAGACCCAGTACTTC
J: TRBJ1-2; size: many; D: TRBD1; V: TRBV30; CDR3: CAWRQRTGATRGYTF; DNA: TGTGCCTGGAGGCAAAGGACAGGGGCGACGAGGGGCTACACCTTC
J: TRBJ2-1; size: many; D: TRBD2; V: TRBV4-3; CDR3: CASSQDGGSYNEQFF; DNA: TGCGCCAGCAGCCAAGACGGCGGGAGCTACAATGAGCAGTTCTTC
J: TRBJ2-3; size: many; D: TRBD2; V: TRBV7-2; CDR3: CASSPRRAGAWTDTQYF; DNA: TGTGCCAGCAGCCCTCGCAGGGCGGGAGCGTGGACAGATACGCAGTATTTT
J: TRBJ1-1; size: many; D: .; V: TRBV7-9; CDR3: CTSSLPLRENTEAFF; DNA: TGTACCAGCAGCCTACCCTTGAGGGAGAACACTGAAGCTTTCTTT
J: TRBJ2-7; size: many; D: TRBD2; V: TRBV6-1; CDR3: CASSVTSGRYEQYF; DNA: TGTGCCAGCAGTGTGACTAGCGGTCGGTACGAGCAGTACTTC
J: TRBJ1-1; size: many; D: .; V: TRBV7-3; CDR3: CASSLSQGEAFF; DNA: TGTGCCAGCAGCCTGTCCCAGGGGGAAGCTTTCTTT
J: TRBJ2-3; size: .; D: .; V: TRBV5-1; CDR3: CASSLASQQDTRYF; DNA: TGCGCCAGCAGCTTGGCCTCGCAACAGGATACGCGGTATTTT
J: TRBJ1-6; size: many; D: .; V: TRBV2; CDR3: CASSAAGQRLHF; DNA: TGTGCCAGCAGTGCAGCAGGACAGCGGCTCCACTTT
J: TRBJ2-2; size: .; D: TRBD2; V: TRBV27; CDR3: CASSFALAANTGELFF; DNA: TGTGCCAGCAGTTTCGCGCTAGCGGCCAACACCGGGGAGCTGTTTTTT
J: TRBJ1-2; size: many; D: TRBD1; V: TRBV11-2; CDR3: CASSPTGGVYGYTF; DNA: TGTGCCAGCAGCCCGACAGGGGGGGTCTATGGCTACACCTTC
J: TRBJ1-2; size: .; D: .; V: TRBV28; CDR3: CASSFGPEGYTF; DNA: TGTGCCAGCAGTTTTGGGCCGGAGGGCTACACCTTC
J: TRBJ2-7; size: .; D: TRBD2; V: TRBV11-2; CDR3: CASSLVASGSIYEQYF; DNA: TGTGCCAGCAGCTTAGTGGCTAGCGGGAGCATCTACGAGCAGTACTTC
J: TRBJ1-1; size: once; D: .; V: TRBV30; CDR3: CAWSESGQRNTGAFF; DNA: TGTGCCTGGAGTGAAAGTGGGCAAAGGAACACTGGAGCTTTCTTT
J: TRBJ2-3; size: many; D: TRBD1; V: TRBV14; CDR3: CASSPVTGNTDTQYF; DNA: TGTGCCAGCAGCCCCGTGACAGGGAACACAGATACGCAGTATTTT
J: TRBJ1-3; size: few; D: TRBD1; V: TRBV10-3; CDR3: CAIAAWTGGGPRSGNTIYF; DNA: TGTGCCATCGCGGCCTGGACAGGTGGGGGGCCACGGTCGGGAAACACCATATATTTT
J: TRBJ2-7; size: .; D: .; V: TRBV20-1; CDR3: CSARGRVYEQYF; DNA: TGCAGTGCTAGAGGCAGGGTCTACGAGCAGTACTTC
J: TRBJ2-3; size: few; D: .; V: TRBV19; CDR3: CASSIGPTGTDTQYF; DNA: TGTGCCAGTAGTATAGGACCCACCGGCACAGATACGCAGTATTTT
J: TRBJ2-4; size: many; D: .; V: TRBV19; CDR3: CASSITGSVKNIQYF; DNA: TGTGCCAGTAGTATAACAGGGTCGGTCAAAAACATTCAGTACTTC
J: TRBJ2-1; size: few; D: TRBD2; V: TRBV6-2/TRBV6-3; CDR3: CASSYGGLAGMDEQFF; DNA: TGTGCCAGCAGTTACGGGGGACTAGCGGGAATGGATGAGCAGTTCTTC
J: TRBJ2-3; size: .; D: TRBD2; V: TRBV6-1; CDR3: CASSELAGGDTQYF; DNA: TGTGCCAGCAGTGAACTAGCGGGAGGGGATACGCAGTATTTT
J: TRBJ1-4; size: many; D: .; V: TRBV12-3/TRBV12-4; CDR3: CASKVSTNEKLFF; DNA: TGTGCCAGCAAAGTGTCAACTAATGAAAAACTGTTTTTT
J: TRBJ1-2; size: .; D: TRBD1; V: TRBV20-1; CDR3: CSARTGNGYTF; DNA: TGCAGTGCTAGGACAGGGAATGGCTACACCTTC
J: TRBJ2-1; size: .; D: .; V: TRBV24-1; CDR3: CATSDPRGRGEQFF; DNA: TGTGCCACCAGTGACCCTCGCGGCCGCGGGGAGCAGTTCTTC
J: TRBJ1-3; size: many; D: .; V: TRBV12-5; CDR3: CASGLPRRRYPGNTIYF; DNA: TGTGCTAGTGGTTTGCCCCGAAGAAGGTACCCTGGAAACACCATATATTTT
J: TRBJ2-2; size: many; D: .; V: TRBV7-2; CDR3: CASSLVPQGSANTGELFF; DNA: TGTGCCAGCAGCTTAGTCCCGCAGGGATCGGCGAACACCGGGGAGCTGTTTTTT
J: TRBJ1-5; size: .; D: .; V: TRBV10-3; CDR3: CAISASGGDSNQPQHF; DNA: TGTGCCATCAGTGCTTCGGGAGGGGATAGCAATCAGCCCCAGCATTTT
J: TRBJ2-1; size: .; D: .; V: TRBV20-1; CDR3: CSARDTGLRSYNELFF; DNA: TGCAGTGCGAGAGATACGGGACTGCGCTCCTACAATGAGCTGTTCTTC
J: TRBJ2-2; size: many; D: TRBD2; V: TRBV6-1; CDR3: CASSLSPGLEAGELFF; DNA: TGTGCCAGCAGTCTTTCTCCGGGACTAGAAGCCGGGGAGCTGTTTTTT
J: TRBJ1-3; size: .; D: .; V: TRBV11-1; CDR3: CASSFGGRAFSGNTIYF; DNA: TGTGCCAGCAGCTTTGGGGGCAGGGCATTCTCTGGAAACACCATATATTTT
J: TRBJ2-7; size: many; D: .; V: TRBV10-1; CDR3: CASSDSGRRPYEQYF; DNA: TGCGCCAGCAGTGACTCCGGGAGAAGGCCCTACGAGCAGTACTTC
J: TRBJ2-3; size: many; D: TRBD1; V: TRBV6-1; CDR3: CASSSGTGTDTQYF; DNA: TGTGCCAGCAGTTCCGGGACAGGGACAGATACGCAGTATTTT
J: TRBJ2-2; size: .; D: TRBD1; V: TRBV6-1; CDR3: CASRNTGDNTGELFF; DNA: TGTGCCAGCCGAAACACAGGGGACAACACCGGGGAGCTGTTTTTT
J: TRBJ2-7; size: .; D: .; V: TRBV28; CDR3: CASTEGHTHEQYF; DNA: TGTGCCAGCACCGAGGGACATACCCACGAGCAGTACTTC
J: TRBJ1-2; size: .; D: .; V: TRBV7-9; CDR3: CASSLYILGLEGYTF; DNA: TGTGCCAGCAGCTTGTATATTTTGGGATTGGAGGGCTACACCTTC
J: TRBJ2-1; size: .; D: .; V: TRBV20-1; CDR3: CSAKRSASGGGNEQFF; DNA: TGCAGTGCTAAAAGGTCTGCCAGCGGAGGAGGTAATGAGCAGTTCTTC
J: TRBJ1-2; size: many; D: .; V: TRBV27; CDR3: CASSLETGTGYTF; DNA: TGTGCCAGCAGTTTAGAAACAGGGACCGGCTACACCTTC
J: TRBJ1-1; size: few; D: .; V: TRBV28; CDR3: CASSFRQASRMSFF; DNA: TGTGCCAGCAGTTTTCGACAGGCCTCCAGGATGTCTTTCTTT
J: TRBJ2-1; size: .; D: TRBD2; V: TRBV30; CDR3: CAWIHRAGGPIEQFF; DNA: TGTGCCTGGATTCATCGTGCGGGAGGGCCTATTGAGCAGTTCTTC
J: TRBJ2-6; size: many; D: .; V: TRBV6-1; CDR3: CASSSRDSGANVLTF; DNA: TGTGCCAGCAGTTCCCGGGACTCTGGGGCCAACGTCCTGACTTTC
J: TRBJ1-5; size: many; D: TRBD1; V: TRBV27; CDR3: CASSLVGQGTHSNQPQHF; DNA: TGTGCCAGCAGTTTAGTGGGACAGGGCACCCATAGCAATCAGCCCCAGCATTTT
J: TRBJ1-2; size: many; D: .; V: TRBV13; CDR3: CASLYMGGSGYGYTF; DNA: TGTGCCAGCTTATACATGGGGGGTTCCGGGTATGGCTACACCTTC
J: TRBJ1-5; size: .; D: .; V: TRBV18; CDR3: CASSPWDSNQPQHF; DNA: TGTGCCAGCTCACCATGGGACAGCAATCAGCCCCAGCATTTT
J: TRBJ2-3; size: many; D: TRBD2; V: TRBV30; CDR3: CACNSGDSDTQYF; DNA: TGTGCCTGCAATAGCGGGGACTCAGATACGCAGTATTTT
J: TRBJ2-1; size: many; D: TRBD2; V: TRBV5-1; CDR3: CASGGVKYDSEQFF; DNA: TGCGCCAGCGGGGGGGTGAAGTACGACAGTGAGCAGTTCTTC
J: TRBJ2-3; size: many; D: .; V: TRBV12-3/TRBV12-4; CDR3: CASKGVPDTQYF; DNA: TGTGCCAGCAAAGGGGTCCCAGATACGCAGTATTTT
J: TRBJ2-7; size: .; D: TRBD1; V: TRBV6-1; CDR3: CASTRDREGEQYF; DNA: TGTGCCAGCACCCGGGACAGGGAAGGCGAGCAGTACTTC
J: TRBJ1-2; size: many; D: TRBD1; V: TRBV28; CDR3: CASSPLDRGRKDGYTF; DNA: TGTGCCAGCAGTCCTCTAGACAGGGGGCGCAAGGATGGCTACACCTTC
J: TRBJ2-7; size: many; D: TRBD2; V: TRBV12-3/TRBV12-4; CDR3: CASRKAGGPSEQYF; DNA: TGTGCCAGCAGGAAAGCGGGAGGGCCCTCCGAGCAGTACTTC